These 17 T cell receptor beta chains were all obtained from the same sample, sequenced in a study of cytomegalovirus exposure and HLA in healthy donors. 60 Vbeta and 13 Jbeta primers were used in PCR. The repertoire was sequenced with immunoSEQ multiplex PCR; TCRdb's copy has only in-frame clones and lacks some. The sample has about 83,000 clones; approximately 75% are singletons. The sequencing sample was made of PBMCs. Every receptor here comes from a man aged 60-69 years in good health and CMV-seronegative.

This chain joins TRBV5-8 and TRBJ2-3; a possible D gene is TRBD2 (5 bases). Germline lookup yields CDR1 SGHTS and CDR2 YDEGEE. This CDR3 comprises 17 residues. V lost 2 bases and J 3 bases, leaving 19 bases between the germline ends. CDR3 nucleotides: TGTGCCAGCAGCTTAGTTTTAGGTCTAGCTAGGACAGATACGCAGTATTTT. It translates to CASSLVLGLARTDTQYF.

Only one count was recorded for this clone. The V and J genes are TRBV30 and TRBJ2-1, with a weak D call TRBD2 (7 bases). With 0 bases removed from V and 5 bases from J, the gap between germline ends came to 23 bases. The V gene's germline CDR1 is GTSNPN and CDR2 SVGIG (reference sequence). This CDR3 is built from 18 residues. As DNA, the CDR3 is TGTGCCTGGAGTGTAGGATCCCCCGGGGGCCGGGGGGACAATGAGCAGTTCTTC. This gives the protein CAWSVGSPGGRGDNEQFF.

The table lists this clone with a few counts. The chain links TRBV5-6 to TRBJ2-7; TRBD2 aligns across 11 bases. CDR3 length: 15 amino acids. V gave up 3 bases and J gave up 2 bases; unmatched junction bases: 4. The germline V gene has CDR1 SGHDT and CDR2 YYEEEE. CDR3 nucleotides: TGTGCCAGCAGCTCAACTAGCGGGGGAACCTACGAGCAGTACTTC. It codes for CASSSTSGGTYEQYF.

The DNA for the CDR3 is TGTGCCAGCAGTGTATGGGGGCATGAGCAGTACTTC. The encoded protein is CASSVWGHEQYF. The chain links TRBV2 to TRBJ2-7; D may be TRBD1 (6 bases). CDR3 size: 12 residues. The germline gives CDR1 SNHLY, CDR2 FYNNEI. The V and J ends lost 4 bases and 7 bases respectively, with 11 bases between them.

The chain couples TRBV30 to TRBJ1-1, with D unresolved. Germline CDR1 and CDR2: GTSNPN and SVGIG (reference sequence). With 4 bases removed from V and 0 bases from J, the gap between germline ends came to 9 bases. This CDR3 region has 13 residues. CDR3: CAWIEGMNTEAFF. CDR3 sequence (DNA): TGTGCCTGGATCGAGGGTATGAACACTGAAGCTTTCTTT.

A few counts support this clone. This chain links TRBV4-2 with TRBJ1-3; D is undetermined. There are 17 residues in the CDR3. Trimming left V 0 bases short and J 0 bases short, with 12 bases between. CDR1 is LGHNA, CDR2 YNFKEQ, per germline. CDR3: CASSQDYGVPSGNTIYF. CDR3 nucleotide sequence: TGTGCCAGCAGCCAAGACTACGGGGTCCCCTCTGGAAACACCATATATTTT.

This chain connects TRBV10-3 to TRBJ1-1; no definite D call. Germline assignment: CDR1 ENHRY and CDR2 SYGVKD. CDR3 length equals 11 residues. The V end was cut by 2 bases, the J end by 6 bases, with 4 bases between. The CDR3 is CAISEGPEAFF. CDR3 sequence (DNA): TGTGCCATCAGTGAGGGCCCTGAAGCTTTCTTT.

This clone was observed a handful of times. This chain connects TRBV30 to TRBJ2-5, with D possibly being TRBD1 (7 bases). The CDR3 is 12 residues long. The germline V and J ends were trimmed by 4 bases and 5 bases, with 11 bases remaining between them. Looked up from germline, CDR1 is GTSNPN and CDR2 is SVGIG (reference sequence). CDR3 sequence: CAWTGGQETQYF. The CDR3 bases are TGTGCCTGGACAGGGGGGCAGGAGACCCAGTACTTC.

CDR3 in DNA: TGCGCCAGCAGCTTGGGGGACTCATGGAATGAGCAGTTCTTC. Its protein product is CASSLGDSWNEQFF. V gene TRBV5-1 combines with J gene TRBJ2-1; weak D call: TRBD2 (6 bases). This CDR3 spans 14 amino acids. Trimming left V 0 bases short and J 7 bases short, with 11 bases between. Germline V gene data show CDR1 as SGHRS and CDR2 as YFSETQ.

The genes are TRBV7-8 and TRBJ2-2; 8 positions agree with TRBD2. The V segment lost 5 bases and the J segment 1 base; nucleotides outside the gene matches: 9. The CDR3 totals 17 residues. The germline V gene has CDR1 SGHVS and CDR2 FQNEAQ. CDR3 DNA: TGTGCCAGCAGCCCCCTAGCGGGCGGGGTGAACACCGGGGAGCTGTTTTTT. As protein: CASSPLAGGVNTGELFF.

J is TRBJ1-5 and V is TRBV18; 8 bases map to TRBD1. V was pared by 5 bases and J by 0 bases, with 6 bases of the junction left unmatched. Germline CDR1 and CDR2: KGHSH and LQKENI. The CDR3 has 16 amino acids. Here the CDR3 reads CASSWTGPGSNQPQHF. In nucleotides, the CDR3 is TGTGCCAGCTCATGGACAGGGCCAGGTAGCAATCAGCCCCAGCATTTT.

The chain employs TRBV15 and TRBJ1-1; D remains unclear. V lost 3 bases, J lost 3 bases, and 11 bases lay in between. CDR1 is LNHNV and CDR2 is YYDKDF in the germline V gene (reference sequence). CDR3 length: 14 residues. CDR3 sequence: CATSRDPGDTEAFF. Here the CDR3 DNA reads TGTGCCACCAGCAGGGATCCAGGCGACACTGAAGCTTTCTTT.

This clone was counted only a few times. The chain uses TRBV6-5 and TRBJ2-2, with D maybe TRBD1 (6 bases). CDR3 length: 15 residues. Germline CDR1 and CDR2: MNHEY and SVGAGI. V lost 5 bases and J lost 2, with 12 bases in between. CDR3: CASSPRTANTGELFF. The CDR3 bases are TGTGCCAGCAGTCCCCGGACAGCCAACACCGGGGAGCTGTTTTTT.

The genes are TRBV6-5 and TRBJ2-1, with D possibly matching TRBD1 (6 bases). Deletions cut 3 bases from V and 0 bases from J, with 9 bases between. There are 15 residues in the CDR3. In germline, CDR1 is MNHEY, CDR2 SVGAGI. This CDR3 is CASSYQGSSYNEQFF. The CDR3, as DNA: TGTGCCAGCAGTTATCAGGGGAGCTCCTACAATGAGCAGTTCTTC.

The CDR3 loop is CASSPSRGADTQYF. Written as DNA, the CDR3 is TGTGCCAGCTCACCTTCCCGGGGGGCAGATACGCAGTATTTT. The V call is TRBV18, the J call TRBJ2-3, with 7 bases matching TRBD2. The CDR3 spans 14 residues. Trimming at V came to 3 bases and at J to 4 bases, leaving 4 bases not matched to a gene. Germline CDR1 is KGHSH and CDR2 is LQKENI.

Regarding this clone: An end of the junction does not agree with germline; a read error may underlie this. The chain recombines TRBV7-9 with TRBJ1-1; D is undetermined. Germline assignment: CDR1 SEHNR and CDR2 FQNEAQ (reference sequence). CDR3 length: 12 amino acids. CDR3: CSSSLRVTEAFF. CDR3 nucleotides: TGTTCCAGCAGCTTACGGGTCACTGAAGCTTTCTTT.

This chain connects TRBV12-5 to TRBJ1-1; possible D gene TRBD1, 5 bases. Per the germline V gene, CDR1 is LGHNT and CDR2 is FRNRAP. The length of the CDR3 is 17 residues. V was cut by 2 bases and J by 0 bases, with 16 bases left in between. The CDR3 is CASGLSAGGLLNTEAFF. The CDR3 DNA is TGTGCTAGTGGTTTGTCCGCCGGGGGTCTGTTGAACACTGAAGCTTTCTTT.